This TCR beta chain was recovered during a study of cytomegalovirus exposure and HLA in healthy donors. PCR involved 60 Vbeta and 13 Jbeta primers. Some clones are missing from TCRdb's copy, which holds only in-frame ones; the method was immunoSEQ multiplex PCR. The sample yields approximately 300,000 clones, about 80% seen once. V was cut by 3 bases and J by 5 bases, with 14 bases left in between. CDR3 length: 14 amino acids. CDR1 SNHLY and CDR2 FYNNEI come from the germline V gene. This sequence joins TRBV2 and TRBJ2-7; tentative D call: TRBD1 (7 bases). This receptor was identified in a girl aged 2-9 years in good health and CMV-seronegative. Input material: PBMCs. The CDR3 region has the DNA TGTGCCAGCAGTGAGAGGAGGGGGCGACACGAGCAGTACTTC. Translation: CASSERRGRHEQYF.